The clone carrying this TCR beta chain appeared a few times. No antigen is known for it. Investigators isolated RNA and reverse transcribed it into cDNA to act as the sequencing template. The protocol was immunoSEQ multiplex PCR, while the TCRdb copy is restricted to in-frame clones and leaves out a portion. Of roughly 150,000 clones listed, less than 65% are singletons. This entry is derived from a study of CD8+ T cells in alopecia areata. Study summary: Treated patients were given oral tofacitinib, which was dosed at 5 to 10 mg twice daily. Study outcomes and limitations: Higher clonality was seen in lesional scalp than in normal scalp, especially in alopecia totalis/universalis.

This CDR3 has 14 amino acids. Germline-derived CDR1 and CDR2 are PRHDT and FYEKMQ (reference sequence). V shed 3 bases, J shed 4 bases, and the junction held 3 bases outside the gene matches. Alopecia areata patients provided lesional scalp punch biopsies and peripheral blood, both collected for the study. The source material was CD8+ T cells sorted from blood, sampled at week 0. The receptor comes from a human donor with alopecia areata. The rearrangement uses TRBV13 and TRBJ2-1, with 7 bases that match TRBD1. This CDR3 reads CASSLGQTYNEQFF. The CDR3 DNA reads as TGTGCCAGCAGCTTGGGACAGACATACAATGAGCAGTTCTTC.